This T cell receptor beta chain comes out of a study of cytomegalovirus exposure and HLA in healthy donors. Study findings and constraints: Donor immune exposure was known only as CMV serostatus. Fewer N-insertions than the roughly 670-donor mean were reportedly shown by an Asian-associated ancestry cluster in a later analysis.

Amplification used 60 Vbeta primers and 13 Jbeta primers. Assay: immunoSEQ multiplex PCR; the TCRdb copy retains only in-frame clones and omits some. The sample records fewer than 95,000 clones, roughly 63% being singletons. Comment on this clone: Its matching antigen is unknown.

Germline CDR1 and CDR2: PRHDT and FYEKMQ (reference sequence). This CDR3 spans 13 amino acids. Trimming removed 0 bases at V and 4 bases at J, with 3 bases between. This chain joins TRBV13 and TRBJ2-2; no clear D. The sequence was obtained from a woman aged 25 to 39 in good health and CMV-seronegative. What was sequenced was PBMCs. The CDR3 loop is CASSLGRTGELFF. The CDR3 region has the DNA TGTGCCAGCAGCTTAGGCCGCACCGGGGAGCTGTTTTTT. Supplemented by reference TRBV13 and TRBJ2-2, the full variable domain reads AAGVIQSPRHLIKEKRETATLKCYPIPRHDTVYWYQQGPGQDPQFLISFYEKMQSDKGSIPDRFSAQQFSDYHSELNMSSLELGDSALYFCASSLGRTGELFFGEGSRLTVL.